Given below is one T cell receptor beta chain in context. Its specificity is not known. The second PCR ran about 6 to 11 cycles with a sample-barcoded 5' primer and J-beta primers. TCRdb independently ran MiXCR on the 5' RACE reads; one entry per CDR3 protein. This sample has some 1,800,000 distinct CDR3 sequences; about two fifths occur once, and the top ten carry roughly 23%. Trimming cost V 0 bases and J 5 bases, with 13 bases left between them. Germline V gives CDR1 LGHNA, CDR2 YNFKEQ. The CDR3 runs 15 residues. The data stem from a study of blood T cells in healthy people across ages. Whole-study results and caveats: Unknown CMV status may confound age-related changes in expanded clones. Per million T cells, TCR beta diversity dropped roughly linearly as age increased.

In terms of origin and age, donors were healthy Caucasian individuals from Russia aged roughly 6 to 100. The draw of peripheral blood yielded 8.5 to 10 milliliters from each donor. The rearrangement links TRBV4-2 to TRBJ1-2; a weak D match, TRBD1 (6 bases). The source of this sequence is a human donor in good health. Source material: blood. CDR3 sequence reads: CASSQEKGVGYGYTF. CDR3 sequence (DNA): TGTGCCAGCAGCCAAGAAAAGGGGGTGGGATATGGCTACACCTTC.